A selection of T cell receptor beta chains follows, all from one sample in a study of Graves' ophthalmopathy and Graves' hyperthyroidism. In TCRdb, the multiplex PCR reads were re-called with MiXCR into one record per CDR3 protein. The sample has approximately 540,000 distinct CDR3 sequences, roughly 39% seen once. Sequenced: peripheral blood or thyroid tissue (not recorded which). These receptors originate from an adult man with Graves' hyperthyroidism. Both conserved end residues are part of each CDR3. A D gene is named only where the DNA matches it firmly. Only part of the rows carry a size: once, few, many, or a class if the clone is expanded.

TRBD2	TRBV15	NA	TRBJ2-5	CASSLGLAGEWQETQYF	TGTGCCAGCAGCTTGGGACTAGCGGGAGAATGGCAAGAGACCCAGTACTTC
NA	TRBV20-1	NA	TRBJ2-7	CSARGDVAGHYEQYF	TGCAGTGCTAGAGGGGATGTGGCGGGGCACTACGAGCAGTACTTC
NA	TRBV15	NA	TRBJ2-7	CATSRDYGLSYEQYF	TGTGCCACCAGCAGAGATTATGGGCTCTCCTACGAGCAGTACTTC
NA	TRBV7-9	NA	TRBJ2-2	CASSQEPGPGELFF	TGTGCCAGCAGCCAAGAACCGGGACCCGGGGAGCTGTTTTTT
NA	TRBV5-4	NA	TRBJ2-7	CASSLGQDSDEQYF	TGTGCCAGCAGCTTGGGGCAGGATTCGGACGAGCAGTACTTC
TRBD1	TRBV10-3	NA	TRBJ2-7	CAISPGQDNEQYF	TGTGCCATCAGCCCGGGACAGGACAATGAGCAGTACTTC
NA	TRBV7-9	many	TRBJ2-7	CASSLVQRPYEQYF	TGTGCCAGCAGCTTAGTTCAGCGGCCCTACGAGCAGTACTTC
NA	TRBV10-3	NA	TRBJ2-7	CAISDKGLDTGGTYGQYF	TGTGCCATCAGTGACAAGGGTCTAGACACCGGGGGCACTTATGGGCAGTACTTC
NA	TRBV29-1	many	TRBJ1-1	CSVYHTLSGAGTEAFF	TGCAGCGTTTACCACACGCTTTCAGGGGCAGGGACTGAAGCTTTCTTT
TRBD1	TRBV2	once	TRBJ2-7	CAGGQVGSYEQYF	TGTGCCGGAGGACAGGTGGGATCCTACGAGCAGTACTTC
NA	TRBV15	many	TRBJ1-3	CATSGTGVSGNTIYF	TGTGCCACCAGCGGTACGGGAGTATCTGGAAACACCATATATTTT
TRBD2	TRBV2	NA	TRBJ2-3	CASSAGGGTSTDTQYF	TGTGCCAGCAGCGCCGGCGGGGGGACGAGCACAGATACGCAGTATTTT
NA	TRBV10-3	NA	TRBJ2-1	CATTQGGNNEQFF	TGTGCCACGACACAGGGAGGGAACAATGAGCAGTTCTTC
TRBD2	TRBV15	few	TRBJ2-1	CATSELAGGANEQFF	TGTGCCACCAGCGAGTTAGCGGGAGGTGCCAATGAGCAGTTCTTC
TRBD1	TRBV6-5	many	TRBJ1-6	CASSYGGQGDSPLHF	TGTGCCAGCAGTTACGGCGGACAGGGAGATTCACCCCTCCACTTT
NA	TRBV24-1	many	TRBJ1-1	CATSTGGDTEAFF	TGTGCCACCAGTACAGGTGGGGACACTGAAGCTTTCTTT